Listed here is a single T cell receptor beta chain. The repertoire was sequenced with immunoSEQ multiplex PCR; TCRdb's copy has only in-frame clones and lacks some. The sample yields about 120,000 clones, just over 90% seen once. Germline V gives CDR1 SGHVS, CDR2 FQNEAQ. CDR3 length equals 14 residues. Trimming pared 5 bases from V and 0 bases from J, leaving 10 bases between. This record belongs to a study of T cell clones after liver transplantation. Study-level background: Patients counted as tolerant after at least one year off all immunosuppression, enzymes not exceeding twice normal.

This rearrangement joins TRBV7-8 to TRBJ2-5; unclear D gene. The origin of this receptor is a human patient who received a liver transplant. Some of these T cells may belong to the graft donor. The sample in question was CD4+ T cells from blood, obtained 12 months after liver transplant. CDR3 nucleotides: TGTGCCAGCAGCAGAGGTGGGAACCAAGAGACCCAGTACTTC. Translated, it gives CASSRGGNQETQYF.